Below are 20 T cell receptor beta chains sequenced from a single sample in a study of early T cells in non-severe SARS-CoV-2 infection. In TCRdb, the 5' RACE reads were re-called with MiXCR into one record per CDR3 protein. The data show 62,000 or so distinct CDR3 sequences, approximately 9.2% seen once. Sample: whole blood, taken at baseline. The receptors shown here come from an adult who was a healthcare worker with PCR-confirmed SARS-CoV-2 infection or an uninfected control (not recorded which).

This clonotype was picked up many times. The chain recombines TRBV29-1 with TRBJ2-6; 8 nucleotides agree with TRBD1. Germline V gene sequence: CDR1 SQVTM, CDR2 ANQGSEA. This CDR3 comprises 17 residues. V lost 2 bases, J lost 4 bases, and 10 bases stayed unmatched. CDR3 loop: CSVELRTGMGGANVLTF. Written as DNA, the CDR3 is TGCAGCGTTGAATTACGGACAGGGATGGGAGGGGCCAACGTCCTGACTTTC. The full variable domain, completed using reference TRBV29-1 and TRBJ2-6, is SAVISQKPSRDICQRGTSLTIQCQVDSQVTMMFWYRQQPGQSLTLIATANQGSEATYESGFVIDKFPISRPNLTFSTLTVSNMSPEDSSIYLCSVELRTGMGGANVLTFGAGSRLTVL.

This clonotype has at least ten counts. V and J are TRBV7-9 and TRBJ2-1; the match to TRBD2 covers 10 bases. The V gene's germline CDR1 is SEHNR and CDR2 FQNEAQ (reference sequence). J lost 10 bases, V lost 5 bases, and 8 bases had no gene match. CDR3 length equals 14 residues. CDR3 DNA sequence: TGTGCCAGCAGCGCCGGGACTAGCGCCGACGAGCAGTTCTTC. Translated, it gives CASSAGTSADEQFF.

The CDR3 nucleotides are TGTGCCAGCAAGACAGGGGGCGTGTTGAACACTGAAGCTTTCTTT. Protein product: CASKTGGVLNTEAFF. This sequence joins TRBV6-1 and TRBJ1-1; the match to TRBD1 covers 10 bases. The CDR3 covers 15 residues. CDR1 MNHNS and CDR2 SASEGT come from the germline V gene. After removal of 7 bases from V and 0 bases from J, the junction contained 5 bases not matched to a gene.

In its sample, this clonotype was seen a few times. The chain carries TRBV7-9 and TRBJ2-1; no firm D call. The V and J ends lost 1 base and 5 bases respectively, with 3 bases between them. This CDR3 has 12 amino acids. Germline loops: CDR1 SEHNR, CDR2 FQNEAQ (reference sequence). This CDR3 is CASSLVHNEQFF. CDR3 coding DNA: TGTGCCAGCAGCTTAGTGCACAATGAGCAGTTCTTC. Supplemented by reference TRBV7-9 and TRBJ2-1, the full variable domain reads DTGVSQNPRHKITKRGQNVTFRCDPISEHNRLYWYRQTLGQGPEFLTYFQNEAQLEKSRLLSDRFSAERPKGSFSTLEIQRTEQGDSAMYLCASSLVHNEQFFGPGTRLTVL.

This sequence joins TRBV3-1 and TRBJ2-3; unclear D gene. This CDR3 has 14 amino acids. Trimming left V 0 bases short and J 6 bases short, with 10 bases between. The V gene's germline CDR1 is LGHDT and CDR2 YNNKEL (reference sequence). CDR3 sequence: CASSQDFLADTQYF. The CDR3 DNA is TGTGCCAGCAGCCAAGATTTCCTGGCGGATACGCAGTATTTT.

The CDR3: CSASGQGEKLFF. In DNA, the CDR3 is TGCAGTGCATCCGGACAGGGTGAAAAACTGTTTTTT. The chain has TRBV20-1 and TRBJ1-4, with 8 nucleotides matching TRBD1. The germline gives CDR1 DFQATT, CDR2 SNEGSKA (reference sequence). Unmatched junction bases numbered 4, after V lost 6 bases and J lost 7 bases. The CDR3 is 12 residues long.

The chain carries TRBV6-1 and TRBJ2-3, with D tentatively TRBD1 or TRBD2 (5 bases each). The CDR3 spans 11 residues. The V end lost 7 bases, the J end lost 4 bases, and 6 bases lay between the germline ends. The germline CDR1 and CDR2 sequences are MNHNS and SASEGT. The CDR3 sequence: CASMGADTQYF. In DNA form, the CDR3 reads TGTGCCAGCATGGGGGCAGATACGCAGTATTTT.

This clonotype was observed a few times. The CDR3 DNA reads TGTGCCAGTAGTTCCCTCCTGGGCTACGAGCAGTACTTC. It codes for CASSSLLGYEQYF. The chain is built from TRBV19 and TRBJ2-7, with D unresolved. Germline V gene data show CDR1 as LNHDA and CDR2 as SQIVND (reference sequence). Between the trimmed V and J ends, which lost 5 bases and 3 bases, there was a span of 11 bases. This CDR3 region has 13 residues.

This clonotype was seen ten or more times. The chain is built from TRBV6-2 or TRBV6-3 and TRBJ2-7; 12 bases are shared with TRBD2. CDR3 length: 19 residues. The V segment lost 6 bases and the J segment 0 bases; nucleotides outside the gene matches: 15. Germline V gene lookup returns CDR1 MNHEY and CDR2 SVGEGT. This chain's CDR3 is CASSVVGRGTSGRSYEQYF. The CDR3 DNA is TGTGCCAGCAGCGTGGTCGGGCGCGGGACTAGCGGGCGCTCCTACGAGCAGTACTTC.

The chain combines TRBV7-2 with TRBJ2-7; D call uncertain. This CDR3 has 14 amino acids. V was shortened by 3 bases and J by 1 base, with 10 bases between the two germline ends. Germline CDR1 reads SGHTA; CDR2 reads FQGNSA. This chain's CDR3 is CASSLQVASYEQYF. As DNA, the CDR3 is TGTGCCAGCAGCTTGCAGGTGGCTTCCTACGAGCAGTACTTC.

There are many counts of this clonotype. The CDR3 DNA is TGCAGCGTCGTAACTAGCGGAGGGGAGACCCAGTACTTC. This gives the protein CSVVTSGGETQYF. The chain employs TRBV29-1 and TRBJ2-5; 8 bases are shared with TRBD2. CDR3 size: 13 residues. V dropped 6 bases and J dropped 5; count of bases not matched to a gene: 8. CDR1 SQVTM and CDR2 ANQGSEA come from the germline V gene. Together with reference TRBV29-1 and TRBJ2-5, the CDR3 gives the full variable domain: SAVISQKPSRDICQRGTSLTIQCQVDSQVTMMFWYRQQPGQSLTLIATANQGSEATYESGFVIDKFPISRPNLTFSTLTVSNMSPEDSSIYLCSVVTSGGETQYFGPGTRLLVL.

The chain combines TRBV20-1 with TRBJ2-1; 13 bases map to TRBD2. V was clipped by 6 bases and J by 10 bases; unmatched bases: 6. The CDR3 totals 13 residues. From germline, CDR1 is DFQATT and CDR2 SNEGSKA (reference sequence). In nucleotides, the CDR3 is TGCAGTGCCAGGACTAGCGGGAGATTAGAGCAGTTCTTC. This sequence encodes CSARTSGRLEQFF.

This clonotype was counted only a few times. The V call is TRBV7-9, the J call TRBJ1-2; the D gene is possibly TRBD1 (5 bases). This CDR3 contains 14 residues. V dropped 0 bases and J dropped 1 base, with 6 bases sitting between them. The V gene's germline CDR1 is SEHNR and CDR2 FQNEAQ (reference sequence). CDR3 DNA sequence: TGTGCCAGCAGCTTAGCGGGGGTTAACTATGGCTACACCTTC. This codes for CASSLAGVNYGYTF.

This clonotype was recorded only once. The chain carries TRBV5-4 and TRBJ2-1; 9 bases match TRBD2. CDR1 is SGHNT, CDR2 YYREEE, per germline (reference sequence). Trimming took 0 bases from V and 14 from J; bases not matched to a gene: 6. The CDR3 loop spans 13 amino acids. This CDR3 reads CASSLDLAGREFF. CDR3 sequence (DNA): TGTGCCAGCAGCTTGGATCTAGCGGGAAGGGAGTTCTTC.

The sample holds many counts of this clonotype. J is TRBJ2-3 and V is TRBV7-2, with a weak D call TRBD2 (6 bases). With 5 bases removed from V and 2 bases from J, the gap between germline ends came to 11 bases. From germline, CDR1 is SGHTA and CDR2 FQGNSA. CDR3 length: 14 residues. CDR3 in amino acids: CASSPGLNTDTQYF. CDR3 bases: TGTGCCAGCAGCCCGGGACTTAACACAGATACGCAGTATTTT.

The CDR3 DNA sequence: TGTGCCAGCAGCCAAGGGCTAGGCAACGAGCAGTACTTC. Translation: CASSQGLGNEQYF. This chain links TRBV14 with TRBJ2-7, with D unclear. The CDR3 runs to 13 residues. Trimming pared 1 base from V and 5 bases from J, leaving 9 bases between. Germline lookup yields CDR1 SGHDN and CDR2 FVKESK. Full variable domain (outside the CDR3, taken from reference TRBV14 and TRBJ2-7): EAGVTQFPSHSVIEKGQTVTLRCDPISGHDNLYWYRRVMGKEIKFLLHFVKESKQDESGMPNNRFLAERTGGTYSTLKVQPAELEDSGVYFCASSQGLGNEQYFGPGTRLTVT.

The chain employs TRBV12-3 or TRBV12-4 and TRBJ2-1; TRBD2 aligns across 9 bases. Trimming took 2 bases from V and 7 from J; bases not matched to a gene: 9. The CDR3 contains 16 residues. CDR3 region: CASSLPRASGTNEQFF. CDR3 bases: TGTGCCAGCAGTTTACCCCGGGCTAGCGGGACTAATGAGCAGTTCTTC.

This clonotype was counted between two and nine times. The J gene is TRBJ1-3, the V gene TRBV7-8; D may be TRBD1 (5 bases). The CDR3 loop spans 16 amino acids. V lost 1 base and J lost 6, with 16 bases in between. Germline values: CDR1 SGHVS, CDR2 FQNEAQ. CDR3 sequence: CASSLVGSGPENTIYF. The CDR3 DNA follows: TGTGCCAGCAGCTTAGTTGGGTCAGGGCCTGAAAACACCATATATTTT.

The chain combines TRBV5-5 with TRBJ2-3; D possibly corresponds to TRBD2 (6 bases). The CDR3 spans 14 residues. V lost 2 bases to trimming and J lost 2 bases, with 9 bases between them. Germline CDR1 SGHKS, CDR2 YYEKEE (reference sequence). CDR3 in amino acids: CASSLAGYTDTQYF. Here the CDR3 DNA reads TGTGCCAGCAGCTTAGCGGGTTACACAGATACGCAGTATTTT.

This clonotype was observed many times. The chain uses TRBV15 and TRBJ1-4; D is possibly TRBD1 (6 bases). The V end lost 5 bases, the J end lost 4 bases, and 14 bases lay between the germline ends. The CDR3 covers 15 residues. In germline, CDR1 is LNHNV, CDR2 YYDKDF (reference sequence). In DNA, the CDR3 is TGTGCCACCAGCGCAAAGACAGGTGTTAATGAAAAACTGTTTTTT. Translating gives CATSAKTGVNEKLFF. Complete variable domain (other parts from reference TRBV15 and TRBJ1-4): DAMVIQNPRYQVTQFGKPVTLSCSQTLNHNVMYWYQQKSSQAPKLLFHYYDKDFNNEADTPDNFQSRRPNTSFCFLDIRSPGLGDTAMYLCATSAKTGVNEKLFFGSGTQLSVL.